These 30 T cell receptor beta chains share one sample of origin, sequenced in a study of blood T cells in healthy people across ages. A second about 7 to 12 cycle PCR used barcoded and J-beta primers. MiXCR, run by TCRdb on the 5' RACE reads, gives a single entry per CDR3 protein. The repertoire holds some 1,800,000 distinct CDR3 sequences, with 39% as singletons. Sequences were obtained from blood. All receptors derive from a human donor in good health.

This clonotype was found a few times. The chain couples TRBV5-1 to TRBJ1-2; 10 bases match TRBD1. This CDR3 contains 13 residues. Trimming at V came to 9 bases and at J to 5 bases, leaving 7 bases not matched to a gene. Germline-derived CDR1 and CDR2 are SGHRS and YFSETQ. CDR3 residues: CATRTGGEYGYTF. The DNA for the CDR3 is TGCGCCACCCGGACAGGGGGTGAATATGGCTACACCTTC.

The chain recombines TRBV4-2 with TRBJ2-7; D is unresolved. Germline V gene sequence: CDR1 LGHNA, CDR2 YNFKEQ. Trimming stripped 4 bases from V and 2 bases from J, with 15 bases between. The CDR3 is made up of 15 amino acids. CDR3: CASSPVFGQTYEQYF. The DNA of the CDR3 is TGTGCCAGCAGCCCCGTTTTTGGGCAGACCTACGAGCAGTACTTC.

This chain joins TRBV5-5 and TRBJ2-7; no clear D gene. CDR1 is SGHKS and CDR2 is YYEKEE in the germline V gene (reference sequence). Trimming stripped 4 bases from V and 3 bases from J, with 11 bases between. The CDR3 covers 13 residues. CDR3 nucleotides: TGTGCCAGCAGCCCTGACATAGACTACGAGCAGTACTTC. It is translated as CASSPDIDYEQYF.

To note about this clonotype: At one of its ends the junction is not consistent with the germline gene, which may arise from a read error. The chain employs TRBV10-3 and TRBJ1-6; D ambiguous. This CDR3 spans 14 amino acids. Germline loops: CDR1 ENHRY, CDR2 SYGVKD. CDR3 DNA: TGTGCCATCAGTGAGGGACCGTATAATTCACCCCCCCACTTT. It yields the protein CAISEGPYNSPPHF.

This chain connects TRBV7-2 to TRBJ1-6; D is perhaps TRBD1 (6 bases). V lost 2 bases and J lost 9, with 11 bases in between. CDR3 size: 14 residues. Germline V CDR1 and CDR2: SGHTA, FQGNSA. Here the CDR3 reads CASSLPGASSPLHF. In DNA form, the CDR3 reads TGTGCCAGCAGCTTACCAGGGGCGTCTTCACCCCTCCACTTT.

This rearrangement joins TRBV7-9 to TRBJ2-5; D tentatively reads TRBD1 or TRBD2 (5 bases each). The J call may be in error: the DNA end matches TRBJ2-7 better. The germline V gene has CDR1 SEHNR and CDR2 FQNEAQ (reference sequence). This CDR3 is built from 12 residues. The CDR3 loop reads CAVEGPAYEQYF. CDR3 nucleotides: TGTGCCGTCGAGGGGCCAGCCTACGAGCAGTACTTC.

This clonotype was picked up a small number of times. The chain recombines TRBV4-3 with TRBJ1-1; D remains unclear. Germline V lookup: CDR1 LGHNA, CDR2 YSLEER. The CDR3 is made up of 13 amino acids. With 1 base removed from V and 12 bases from J, the gap between germline ends came to 15 bases. CDR3 DNA sequence: TGCGCCAGCAGCCAAGGGTACGGTATTGGGTCTTTCTTT. Translating it yields CASSQGYGIGSFF.

The V call is TRBV6-5, the J call TRBJ2-7; 9 bases line up with TRBD1. The last part of the DNA fits TRBJ2-5 better; the J call may be wrong. The germline V gene has CDR1 MNHEY and CDR2 SVGAGI. The length of the CDR3 is 16 residues. In nucleotides, the CDR3 is TGTGCCAGCAGTTACTCTCCCGGGACAGGGAAGGAGACCCAGTACTTC. It translates to CASSYSPGTGKETQYF.

DNA for the CDR3: TGCGCCAGCAGCCGCACCACTAGGGAAGAGACCCAGTACTTC. It specifies CASSRTTREETQYF. V usage is TRBV4-1 and J usage is TRBJ2-5; possible D gene TRBD2, 5 bases. The germline V gene encodes CDR1 MGHRA and CDR2 YSYEKL. Trimming shortened V by 4 bases and J by 3 bases, and 12 bases separated the two germline ends. The CDR3 has 14 amino acids.

The V gene is TRBV6-5, the J gene TRBJ1-2; D call uncertain. V was pared by 2 bases and J by 4 bases, with 17 bases between. CDR1 is MNHEY, CDR2 SVGAGI, per germline. The CDR3 has 16 residues. The CDR3 loop reads CASSYRARLGFYGYTF. For the CDR3, the DNA is TGTGCCAGCAGTTACCGGGCGCGCCTGGGATTCTATGGCTACACCTTC.

This clonotype turned up a few times. CDR3 residues: CASSSPGVTYEQYF. Written as DNA, the CDR3 is TGTGCCAGCAGCTCCCCTGGCGTTACCTACGAGCAGTACTTC. The V and J genes are TRBV5-8 and TRBJ2-7; no clear D. Trimming cost V 3 bases and J 2 bases, with 12 bases left between them. The CDR3 sequence is 14 residues long. Germline V lookup: CDR1 SGHTS, CDR2 YDEGEE.

This clonotype was picked up a small number of times. This chain links TRBV7-6 with TRBJ2-1, with a tentative D call TRBD2 (6 bases). V shed 1 base and J shed 8 bases, with 9 bases lying between them. The CDR3 is 13 amino acids. Germline CDR1 reads SGHVS; CDR2 reads FNYEAQ. The CDR3 is CASSLGGDDEQFF. In DNA, the CDR3 is TGTGCCAGCAGCTTAGGCGGGGACGATGAGCAGTTCTTC.

The rearrangement uses TRBV2 and TRBJ1-2; D not resolved. V dropped 7 bases and J dropped 8 bases, with 11 bases sitting between them. This CDR3 has 11 residues. CDR1 SNHLY and CDR2 FYNNEI come from the germline V gene. CDR3 sequence reads: CASNYFDGYTF. CDR3 DNA: TGTGCCAGCAATTATTTTGACGGCTACACCTTC.

The V and J genes are TRBV5-1 and TRBJ2-7; 9 positions match TRBD1. The V and J ends lost 4 bases and 1 base, in that order; junction bases with no gene match: 9. The length of the CDR3 is 16 residues. In germline, CDR1 is SGHRS, CDR2 YFSETQ. This CDR3 is CASSPYRGRRSYEQYF. The CDR3 bases are TGCGCCAGCAGCCCCTACAGGGGGCGGAGGTCCTACGAGCAGTACTTC.

Comments on this clonotype: A read error may account for a junction end that differs from germline. J is TRBJ2-3 and V is TRBV6-2 or TRBV6-3; 8 bases map to TRBD2. The CDR3 runs to 18 residues. Per germline, CDR1 MNHEY and CDR2 SVGEGT. CDR3 DNA sequence: TGTGCCAACAGTTACTCGATAGGCGGGAGGCGATTGGCGGATACGCAGTATTTT. Encoded protein: CANSYSIGGRRLADTQYF.

This clonotype was counted between two and nine times. V gene TRBV7-2 combines with J gene TRBJ2-2, with 10 bases that match TRBD2. The CDR3 sequence is 15 residues long. The germline gives CDR1 SGHTA, CDR2 FQGNSA. V lost 2 bases to trimming and J lost 6 bases; unmatched junction nucleotides: 3. CDR3 bases: TGTGCCAGCAGCTTACAGCGGGGGGGGGCCGGGGAGCTGTTTTTT. Its translation is CASSLQRGGAGELFF.

The chain joins TRBV10-2 to TRBJ1-4; D perhaps matches TRBD1 (6 bases). This CDR3 has 15 amino acids. The V end was cut by 0 bases, the J end by 7 bases, with 12 bases between. The germline V gene encodes CDR1 WSHSY and CDR2 SAAADI. The CDR3 here is CASSESGGFGEKLFF. The DNA of the CDR3 is TGCGCCAGCAGTGAGTCGGGGGGCTTTGGTGAAAAACTGTTTTTT.

DNA for the CDR3: TGCGCCAGCAGCCCGGTCATTGGGACAGATACGCAGTATTTT. This translates into CASSPVIGTDTQYF. The chain employs TRBV4-1 and TRBJ2-3; no reliable D call. The CDR3 is 14 amino acids. The ends were cut back, 4 bases at V and 3 bases at J, with 11 bases in the middle. CDR1 is MGHRA, CDR2 YSYEKL, per germline.

The V and J genes are TRBV7-2 and TRBJ2-3; TRBD2 might be the D (6 bases). Trimming cost V 2 bases and J 2 bases, with 17 bases left between them. This CDR3 is 17 amino acids long. CDR1 and CDR2 (germline): SGHTA, FQGNSA. For the CDR3, the DNA is TGTGCCAGCAGCTTAATATTTTGGGAGGCGAACACAGATACGCAGTATTTT. It yields the protein CASSLIFWEANTDTQYF.

This clonotype was seen a handful of times. The chain combines TRBV5-5 with TRBJ2-2; TRBD1 matches at 8 bases. CDR3 length: 13 amino acids. V lost 9 bases, J lost 4 bases, and 5 bases stayed unmatched. CDR1 and CDR2 from the germline V gene are SGHKS and YYEKEE (reference sequence). The CDR3 loop is CATRTGSTGELFF. In nucleotides, the CDR3 is TGTGCCACAAGGACAGGGAGCACCGGGGAGCTGTTTTTT.

This clonotype was counted many times. This chain joins TRBV12-3 or TRBV12-4 and TRBJ2-7; D uncertain. Trimming shortened V by 3 bases and J by 4 bases, and 10 bases separated the two germline ends. This CDR3 region has 13 residues. The CDR3 reads CASSFVASYEQYF. The CDR3, as DNA: TGTGCCAGCAGTTTCGTAGCATCATACGAGCAGTACTTC.

This clonotype occurred a few times. This rearrangement joins TRBV9 to TRBJ1-2; D gene ambiguous. This CDR3 has 16 amino acids. The germline V and J ends were trimmed by 1 base and 2 bases, with 15 bases remaining between them. From germline, CDR1 is SGDLS and CDR2 YYNGEE. CDR3 nucleotide sequence: TGTGCCAGCAGCGTACCCTTGGAGGGAGGGAACTATGGCTACACCTTC. Its translation is CASSVPLEGGNYGYTF. The entire variable domain, with the rest obtained from reference TRBV9 and TRBJ1-2, is as follows: DSGVTQTPKHLITATGQRVTLRCSPRSGDLSVYWYQQSLDQGLQFLIQYYNGEERAKGNILERFSAQQFPDLHSELNLSSLELGDSALYFCASSVPLEGGNYGYTFGSGTRLTVV.

This clonotype appeared a few times. J is TRBJ2-3 and V is TRBV4-2; 9 bases align to TRBD2. The CDR3 has 17 residues. Looked up from germline, CDR1 is LGHNA and CDR2 is YNFKEQ. The ends lost 0 bases at V and 3 bases at J; junction bases unmatched: 7. Written as DNA, the CDR3 is TGTGCCAGCAGCCAAGAAGGACGAACTAGCGGGACAGATACGCAGTATTTT. It translates to CASSQEGRTSGTDTQYF.

This clonotype was seen more than once but under ten times. This chain joins TRBV6-2 or TRBV6-3 and TRBJ2-1; 11 positions agree with TRBD1. The CDR3 covers 15 residues. J was trimmed by 7 bases and V by 3 bases; bases with no gene match: 5. Germline V gene sequence: CDR1 MNHEY, CDR2 SVGEGT. CDR3 bases: TGTGCCAGCAGTTATTTGGGACAGGGGGGTAATGAGCAGTTCTTC. Translating it yields CASSYLGQGGNEQFF.

A few counts support this clonotype. The chain couples TRBV5-1 to TRBJ2-3; tentatively, D is TRBD1 or TRBD2 (6 bases each). The CDR3 has 14 amino acids. The ends were cut back, 6 bases at V and 2 bases at J, with 13 bases in the middle. Looked up from germline, CDR1 is SGHRS and CDR2 is YFSETQ. The CDR3: CASKGDSHTDTQYF. The CDR3 DNA follows: TGCGCCAGCAAGGGGGACTCCCACACAGATACGCAGTATTTT.

The sample holds a few counts of this clonotype. CDR3 amino acids: CATSGQSDRGSSNEQFF. CDR3 DNA sequence: TGTGCCACCAGCGGTCAGTCAGACAGGGGGTCAAGTAATGAGCAGTTCTTC. This chain uses TRBV24-1 with TRBJ2-1, with 9 bases lining up with TRBD1. Looked up from germline, CDR1 is KGHDR and CDR2 is SFDVKD. V was clipped by 7 bases and J by 7 bases; unmatched bases: 16. The CDR3 is made up of 17 amino acids.

This clonotype was observed a few times. At one boundary the junction diverges from the germline segment, which might be a read error. The chain has TRBV5-6 and TRBJ1-6; no reliable D call. Per the germline V gene, CDR1 is SGHDT and CDR2 is YYEEEE. CDR3 length: 16 residues. CDR3 loop: CASSLVSASDNSPLHF. The CDR3 region has the DNA TGTGCCAGCAGCTTGGTGTCAGCCTCCGATAATTCACCCCTCCACTTT.

This clonotype appeared a few times. The rearrangement joins TRBV6-6 to TRBJ1-1; TRBD1 might be the D (6 bases). This CDR3 is 15 amino acids long. Between the trimmed V and J ends, which lost 0 bases and 4 bases, there was a span of 12 bases. The germline CDR1 and CDR2 sequences are MNHNY and SVGAGI (reference sequence). In DNA form, the CDR3 reads TGTGCCAGCAGTTACTCGCCACAGGGAAGCACTGAAGCTTTCTTT. This sequence encodes CASSYSPQGSTEAFF.

This clonotype has more than one count but fewer than ten. The genes are TRBV29-1 and TRBJ1-1, with D possibly being TRBD1 (6 bases). From germline, CDR1 is SQVTM and CDR2 ANQGSEA. CDR3 size: 14 residues. V was pared by 6 bases and J by 9 bases, with 23 bases between. The CDR3 DNA reads as TGCAGCGTCTCCCGGGGGCAGTCCCATCTCAAAGCTTTCTTT. Residues: CSVSRGQSHLKAFF.

The chain has TRBV6-5 and TRBJ1-2, with 10 bases that match TRBD1. Germline values: CDR1 MNHEY, CDR2 SVGAGI. This CDR3 contains 14 residues. V trimming: 9 bases; J trimming: 5 bases; junction bases outside the gene matches: 9. For the CDR3, the DNA is TGTGCCAGTACCACGACAGGGGGCCGTTATGGCTACACCTTC. It encodes CASTTTGGRYGYTF.